One T cell receptor (beta chain) is described in this entry. The CDR3 covers 14 residues. With 4 bases removed from V and 6 bases from J, the gap between germline ends came to 17 bases. Per the germline V gene, CDR1 is SGHNT and CDR2 is YYREEE (reference sequence). This sample is part of a study of blood T cell repertoires in COVID-19. Overall study: Italy, Spain and the United States were the sources of the convalescent and acute COVID-19 samples. T cells, B-cell-depleted T cells, or PBMCs provided the cDNA or gDNA that served as material.

Per the authors' pipeline: Counts of nucleated cells, estimated from reference gene primer amplification, were obtained. Using immunoSEQ multiplex PCR, the repertoire was profiled, and TCRdb retains in-frame clones only, with some absent. V and J calls and clone size follow that table, whereas D and trimming were derived from the DNA. The table includes some 130,000 clones, roughly 80% detected once. The sequenced sample consisted of peripheral blood. This TCR derives from a man between 65 and 79 years old with acute or convalescent COVID-19. The rearrangement joins TRBV5-4 to TRBJ2-7; possible D gene TRBD2, 6 bases. In DNA form, the CDR3 reads TGTGCCAGCAGCCTACCCGGGAGCCCGCTCGAGCAGTACTTC. As protein: CASSLPGSPLEQYF.